One T cell receptor beta chain is described in this entry. This sample is part of a study of cytomegalovirus exposure and HLA in healthy donors. The V gene lost 6 bases and the J gene lost 6 bases, with 9 bases spanning the gap. CDR1 and CDR2 from the germline V gene are SNHLY and FYNNEI. The CDR3 consists of 13 residues. Amplification used 60 Vbeta primers and 13 Jbeta primers. Clones were sequenced by immunoSEQ multiplex PCR, and TCRdb holds only the in-frame ones, with some missing. The data show approximately 160,000 clones, 60% to 80% seen once. The clonotype originates from a male donor in good health and CMV-seronegative. Sequenced: PBMCs. The chain combines TRBV2 with TRBJ1-6; unclear D gene. The CDR3 nucleotides read TGTGCCAGCAGCCGGGAGATTAATTCACCCCTCCACTTT. It codes for CASSREINSPLHF.